These 4 T cell receptor beta chains were sequenced from one sample in a study of chemoradiotherapy in HPV16-positive cancers. Clones were read by immunoSEQ multiplex PCR, and TCRdb kept only the in-frame ones, dropping some. The profile shows 7,900 or so clones, more than 75% of them singletons. The material was obtained from a patient who underwent chemoradiotherapy. These receptors all stem from a human donor with HPV-associated anogenital cancer.

This clone was recorded once. The chain uses TRBV18 and TRBJ2-5; no clear D. The germline CDR1 and CDR2 sequences are KGHSH and LQKENI. This CDR3 comprises 12 residues. V was cut by 2 bases and J by 1 base, with 2 bases left in between. The CDR3 reads CASSPIQETQYF. CDR3 DNA sequence: TGTGCCAGCTCACCAATCCAAGAGACCCAGTACTTC.

The chain joins TRBV27 to TRBJ2-3; 12 bases match TRBD2. The CDR3 is made up of 18 amino acids. The junction had 6 bases not matched to a gene; V was cut back by 1 base and J by 1 base. CDR1 and CDR2 (germline): MNHEY, SMNVEV (reference sequence). Here the CDR3 reads CASSLLRLAGAGTDTQYF. As DNA, the CDR3 is TGTGCCAGCAGTTTATTAAGACTAGCGGGAGCTGGCACAGATACGCAGTATTTT.

The CDR3 DNA sequence: TGTGCCAGCAGCGTGAACACCGGGGAGCTGTTTTTT. Protein product: CASSVNTGELFF. The chain employs TRBV9 and TRBJ2-2, with D uncertain. The CDR3 totals 12 residues. CDR1 and CDR2 (germline): SGDLS, YYNGEE. Trimming removed 2 bases from V and 1 base from J, with 0 bases in between.

The chain couples TRBV5-1 to TRBJ2-5, with 9 bases lining up with TRBD2. The CDR3 is made up of 14 amino acids. The junction had 3 bases not matched to a gene; V was cut back by 1 base and J by 5 bases. The germline CDR1 and CDR2 sequences are SGHRS and YFSETQ. DNA of the CDR3: TGCGCCAGCAGCTTGATGAGCGGGAGGGAGACCCAGTACTTC. Protein: CASSLMSGRETQYF.